Below, one T cell receptor beta chain is given with its context. This entry belongs to a study of blood T cell repertoires in COVID-19. The CDR3 covers 15 residues. J gave up 6 bases and V 3 bases, and 4 bases lay outside the gene matches. Germline V CDR1 and CDR2: LNHDA, SQIVND (reference sequence). Methods used by the authors: Amplified reference gene primers provided the basis for estimating nucleated cell counts. Some clones are missing from TCRdb's copy, which holds only in-frame ones; the method was immunoSEQ multiplex PCR. That table supplies the V and J calls and clone size; D and trimming were determined from the DNA. The data hold 80,000 to 100,000 clones, with 86% observed a single time.

The sequence was obtained from an elderly woman with acute or convalescent COVID-19. The J gene is TRBJ2-3, the V gene TRBV19; 12 bases match TRBD2. The specimen sequenced was peripheral blood. DNA of the CDR3: TGTGCCAGTAGTATGACTAGCGGGGGATTTGATACGCAGTATTTT. It is translated as CASSMTSGGFDTQYF. The whole variable domain, filled in from reference TRBV19 and TRBJ2-3, reads DGGITQSPKYLFRKEGQNVTLSCEQNLNHDAMYWYRQDPGQGLRLIYYSQIVNDFQKGDIAEGYSVSREKKESFPLTVTSAQKNPTAFYLCASSMTSGGFDTQYFGPGTRLTVL.